What follows describes a single TCR beta chain. Its target is not known. These data belong to a study of T cell responses to AZD1222 COVID-19 vaccine. Study-wide results and limits: Females made up more of the donors, who were largely white British, and clonal diversity may have come out too low.

The V gene lost 5 bases and the J gene lost 8 bases, with 15 bases spanning the gap. The CDR3 length is 13 residues. Only in-frame clones appear in the TCRdb table, and some are missing; sequencing was by immunoSEQ multiplex PCR. The sample contains 100,000 to 150,000 clones, roughly 90% of which appear only once. The chain employs TRBV12-3 or TRBV12-4 and TRBJ1-2, with D perhaps matching TRBD1 (5 bases). The receptor comes from an adult in good health. The material was peripheral blood, obtained on day 0 of AZD1222 vaccination. In nucleotides, the CDR3 is TGTGCCAGCAGTAGGCGTTACGGGGCCGGCTACACCTTC. As protein: CASSRRYGAGYTF.